Below, 32 T cell receptor beta chains from the same sample are listed, as sequenced in a study of blood T cell repertoires in COVID-19. Measured with immunoSEQ multiplex PCR; TCRdb has only the in-frame clones, and not every one. The data contain roughly 380,000 clones, about nine tenths of them seen just once; the ten biggest clones take up just over 1%. The sequenced sample was PBMCs or T cells enriched from blood (not recorded which). The receptors originated from a woman aged 30 to 39 who had been exposed to COVID-19.

The V and J genes are TRBV29-1 and TRBJ2-3; 7 nucleotides agree with TRBD2. V was clipped by 4 bases and J by 4 bases; unmatched bases: 2. Germline loops: CDR1 SQVTM, CDR2 ANQGSEA. The CDR3 totals 12 residues. The CDR3 sequence: CSVALAADTQYF. The CDR3 region has the DNA TGCAGCGTTGCCCTAGCGGCAGATACGCAGTATTTT.

This chain links TRBV19 with TRBJ1-1; TRBD1 matches at 9 bases. V was clipped by 9 bases and J by 2 bases; unmatched bases: 13. The CDR3 covers 16 residues. Germline V gives CDR1 LNHDA, CDR2 SQIVND (reference sequence). The CDR3 region has the DNA TGTGCCAGCTGGCTTACAGGGGGCCCCACTAACACTGAAGCTTTCTTT. As protein: CASWLTGGPTNTEAFF. Full variable domain (rest looked up from reference TRBV19 and TRBJ1-1): DGGITQSPKYLFRKEGQNVTLSCEQNLNHDAMYWYRQDPGQGLRLIYYSQIVNDFQKGDIAEGYSVSREKKESFPLTVTSAQKNPTAFYLCASWLTGGPTNTEAFFGQGTRLTVV.

The chain couples TRBV5-1 to TRBJ1-2; TRBD1 matches at 9 bases. The J segment lost 5 bases and the V segment lost 5 bases, leaving 10 bases of the junction unmatched. From germline, CDR1 is SGHRS and CDR2 YFSETQ. The length of the CDR3 is 15 residues. The CDR3: CASSLGTGISYGYTF. The CDR3 bases are TGCGCCAGCAGTCTCGGGACAGGGATTAGTTATGGCTACACCTTC.

This clone was picked up a small number of times. The chain carries TRBV30 and TRBJ1-2; 10 positions agree with TRBD1. The CDR3 is made up of 16 amino acids. Germline trimming cut 1 base from V and 4 bases from J; bases unmatched to any gene: 9. Germline loops: CDR1 GTSNPN, CDR2 SVGIG (reference sequence). As DNA, the CDR3 is TGTGCCTGGAGTGGGACCCGACAGGGGGCTGTCTATGGCTACACCTTC. This sequence encodes CAWSGTRQGAVYGYTF.

CDR3 protein: CASSYGTSGSQQFF. In DNA form, the CDR3 reads TGTGCCAGCAGCTATGGGACTAGCGGGTCCCAACAGTTCTTC. V usage is TRBV7-3 and J usage is TRBJ2-1; 12 bases are shared with TRBD2. V dropped 4 bases and J dropped 13; count of bases not matched to a gene: 8. CDR1 is SGHTA and CDR2 is FQGTGA in the germline V gene. CDR3 length: 14 residues. Variable domain in full (rest from reference TRBV7-3 and TRBJ2-1): GAGVSQTPSNKVTEKGKYVELRCDPISGHTALYWYRQSLGQGPEFLIYFQGTGAADDSGLPNDRFFAVRPEGSVSTLKIQRTERGDSAVYLCASSYGTSGSQQFFGPGTRLTVL.

This clone was picked up a small number of times. V gene TRBV7-8 combines with J gene TRBJ1-2, with TRBD1 matching 7 bases. Unmatched junction bases numbered 4, after V lost 5 bases and J lost 4 bases. The germline gives CDR1 SGHVS, CDR2 FQNEAQ. The CDR3 spans 13 residues. The CDR3 reads CASSTDRAYGYTF. CDR3 DNA: TGTGCCAGCAGCACAGACAGGGCCTATGGCTACACCTTC. The variable domain in full, completed from reference TRBV7-8 and TRBJ1-2, reads GAGVSQSPRYKVAKRGQDVALRCDPISGHVSLFWYQQALGQGPEFLTYFQNEAQLDKSGLPSDRFFAERPEGSVSTLKIQRTQQEDSAVYLCASSTDRAYGYTFGSGTRLTVV.

V and J are TRBV11-2 and TRBJ2-5, with TRBD2 as a possible D gene (6 bases). Trimming left V 2 bases short and J 2 bases short, with 12 bases between. In germline, CDR1 is SGHAT, CDR2 FQNNGV. This CDR3 is 15 amino acids long. CDR3 sequence: CASSLNTGDQETQYF. The CDR3 DNA reads TGTGCCAGCAGCTTAAACACGGGAGATCAAGAGACCCAGTACTTC.

CDR3 amino acids: CSAHLTEAFF. The CDR3 DNA follows: TGCAGTGCCCATTTGACTGAAGCTTTCTTT. This chain links TRBV20-1 with TRBJ1-1, with D unresolved. The CDR3 runs 10 residues. CDR1 is DFQATT, CDR2 SNEGSKA, per germline (reference sequence). The V gene lost 6 bases and the J gene lost 5 bases, with 7 bases spanning the gap.

The chain is built from TRBV2 and TRBJ2-2; 10 bases align to TRBD2. Germline V gene sequence: CDR1 SNHLY, CDR2 FYNNEI. The CDR3 runs to 16 residues. The trim removed 6 bases at V and 1 base at J, leaving 5 bases unmatched. The CDR3 DNA reads TGTGCCAGCAGGGAACTAGCGGGGTTGAACACCGGGGAGCTGTTTTTT. It specifies CASRELAGLNTGELFF.

The rearrangement joins TRBV2 to TRBJ1-3; tentatively, D is TRBD1 (5 bases). There are 15 residues in the CDR3. The V gene's germline CDR1 is SNHLY and CDR2 FYNNEI. V dropped 3 bases and J dropped 4 bases, with 13 bases sitting between them. The CDR3 reads CASSDRTKGGNTIYF. The DNA of the CDR3 is TGTGCCAGCAGTGACCGGACAAAGGGAGGAAACACCATATATTTT.

This chain connects TRBV12-2 to TRBJ2-1; the D call in the table, TRBD2, was not verified against the DNA. TRBV12-2 is noted as a pseudogene. The CDR3 sequence is 17 residues long. CDR3 amino acids: CASRLTPTHNEANEQFF. CDR3 coding DNA: TGTGCAAGTCGCTTAACCCCGACTCACAATGAGGCGAATGAGCAGTTCTTC.

The chain combines TRBV7-8 with TRBJ2-1; 11 nucleotides line up with TRBD1. Germline V CDR1 and CDR2: SGHVS, FQNEAQ. This CDR3 has 17 residues. V shed 2 bases, J shed 4 bases, and the junction held 7 bases outside the gene matches. The CDR3 nucleotides read TGTGCCAGCAGCTTAAGCCCAGGGACAGGGGGATACAATGAGCAGTTCTTC. Translated: CASSLSPGTGGYNEQFF. Together with reference TRBV7-8 and TRBJ2-1, the CDR3 gives the full variable domain: GAGVSQSPRYKVAKRGQDVALRCDPISGHVSLFWYQQALGQGPEFLTYFQNEAQLDKSGLPSDRFFAERPEGSVSTLKIQRTQQEDSAVYLCASSLSPGTGGYNEQFFGPGTRLTVL.

This chain connects TRBV9 to TRBJ1-3; D call uncertain. This CDR3 region has 16 residues. Between the trimmed V and J ends, which lost 0 bases and 4 bases, there was a span of 14 bases. Germline CDR1 and CDR2: SGDLS and YYNGEE. The CDR3 region is CASSVAVRLSGNTIYF. CDR3 in DNA: TGTGCCAGCAGCGTAGCGGTTCGGTTATCCGGAAACACCATATATTTT.

This clone occurred once. The chain has TRBV13 and TRBJ2-1, with TRBD2 matching 8 bases. The V gene's germline CDR1 is PRHDT and CDR2 FYEKMQ (reference sequence). The CDR3 totals 12 residues. The J segment lost 7 bases and the V segment lost 7 bases, leaving 3 bases of the junction unmatched. The CDR3: CASTSGSNEQFF. DNA for the CDR3: TGTGCCAGCACTAGCGGGTCTAATGAGCAGTTCTTC.

The CDR3 here is CASSEEEESSSYEQYF. The CDR3 bases are TGTGCCAGCAGTGAAGAAGAGGAATCAAGCTCCTACGAGCAGTACTTC. The chain uses TRBV2 and TRBJ2-7; D is ambiguous. Germline CDR1 reads SNHLY; CDR2 reads FYNNEI. V lost 1 base, J lost 0 bases, and 13 bases lay in between. The CDR3 sequence is 16 residues long.

The chain recombines TRBV9 with TRBJ1-2; TRBD1 agrees at 8 bases. There are 15 residues in the CDR3. Germline CDR1 and CDR2: SGDLS and YYNGEE. The V and J ends lost 3 bases and 5 bases, in that order; junction bases with no gene match: 9. Here the CDR3 reads CASSAPRGQGYGYTF. The CDR3 DNA reads TGTGCCAGCAGCGCTCCCAGGGGGCAAGGGTATGGCTACACCTTC.

The chain combines TRBV24-1 with TRBJ1-5; the match to TRBD1 covers 10 bases. The CDR3 extends over 16 amino acids. Germline V lookup: CDR1 KGHDR, CDR2 SFDVKD. After removal of 5 bases from V and 4 bases from J, the junction contained 7 bases not matched to a gene. DNA for the CDR3: TGTGCCACCAGTGGCCCGGGACAGGGGTTAAATCAGCCCCAGCATTTT. Translating gives CATSGPGQGLNQPQHF.

The chain couples TRBV10-3 to TRBJ2-5; no clear D. Trimming took 3 bases from V and 6 from J, leaving 11 bases between them. The germline CDR1 and CDR2 sequences are ENHRY and SYGVKD. This CDR3 contains 13 residues. The CDR3 loop reads CAISEENLQTQYF. CDR3 sequence (DNA): TGTGCCATCAGTGAAGAGAATCTACAGACCCAGTACTTC.

The rearrangement joins TRBV20-1 to TRBJ1-2; 7 positions match TRBD1. CDR3 length equals 10 residues. The V gene's germline CDR1 is DFQATT and CDR2 SNEGSKA (reference sequence). Trimming removed 6 bases from V and 11 bases from J; junction bases left unmatched: 6. CDR3 DNA: TGCAGTGCCCCCGACAGGGATTACACCTTC. Translating it yields CSAPDRDYTF.

As for this clone: The junction shows a germline mismatch at one end, possibly a read error. The rearrangement joins TRBV27 to TRBJ2-7; a weak D match, TRBD2 (5 bases). From germline, CDR1 is MNHEY and CDR2 SMNVEV (reference sequence). The CDR3 loop spans 16 amino acids. This CDR3 reads CASSLSSGSTNYGQYF. The CDR3 coding sequence is TGTGCCAGCAGTTTATCGAGCGGCTCTACCAACTACGGGCAGTACTTC.

Notes on this clone: The sample contains more than one DNA sequence encoding this CDR3. The chain recombines TRBV28 with TRBJ1-4; D is possibly TRBD1 (6 bases). This CDR3 is 14 amino acids long. The V and J ends lost 3 bases and 4 bases respectively, with 9 bases between them. CDR1 and CDR2 from the germline V gene are MDHEN and SYDVKM. CDR3 bases: TGTGCCAGCAGTTTGGGGGGGCTTAATGAAAAACTGTTTTTT. Encoded protein: CASSLGGLNEKLFF. Complete variable domain (other parts from reference TRBV28 and TRBJ1-4): DVKVTQSSRYLVKRTGEKVFLECVQDMDHENMFWYRQDPGLGLRLIYFSYDVKMKEKGDIPEGYSVSREKKERFSLILESASTNQTSMYLCASSLGGLNEKLFFGSGTQLSVL.

The V call is TRBV6-4, the J call TRBJ2-1; 12 bases fit TRBD2. The CDR3 sequence is 16 residues long. V lost 1 base and J lost 8; bases outside the gene matches: 6. The germline gives CDR1 MRHNA, CDR2 SNTAGT. CDR3: CASSDWTSGIRDEQFF. The CDR3 DNA follows: TGTGCCAGCAGTGACTGGACTAGCGGGATACGGGATGAGCAGTTCTTC.

This chain uses TRBV7-8 with TRBJ1-2; 8 bases align to TRBD1. With 4 bases clipped from V and 7 bases from J, the junction kept 5 bases outside the gene matches. This CDR3 region has 13 residues. The germline gives CDR1 SGHVS, CDR2 FQNEAQ. CDR3 DNA: TGTGCCAGCAGCTCTCGGACAGGGAGTGGCTACACCTTC. Residues: CASSSRTGSGYTF.

The chain links TRBV30 to TRBJ2-4; 15 bases map to TRBD2. V shed 7 bases and J 7 bases; nucleotides not matched to a gene: 5. Germline loops: CDR1 GTSNPN, CDR2 SVGIG (reference sequence). This CDR3 is 14 amino acids long. CDR3 sequence: CASGLAGGRNIQYF. CDR3 bases: TGTGCCTCTGGACTAGCGGGAGGGCGGAACATTCAGTACTTC. Variable domain in full (rest from reference TRBV30 and TRBJ2-4): SQTIHQWPATLVQPVGSPLSLECTVEGTSNPNLYWYRQAAGRGLQLLFYSVGIGQISSEVPQNLSASRPQDRQFILSSKKLLLSDSGFYLCASGLAGGRNIQYFGAGTRLSVL.

The chain uses TRBV7-3 and TRBJ2-7; 12 bases are a match to TRBD2. Trimming cost V 1 base and J 6 bases; bases outside gene matches: 4. This CDR3 comprises 15 residues. Per germline, CDR1 SGHTA and CDR2 FQGTGA. DNA for the CDR3: TGTGCCAGCAGCTTAAGACTAGCGGGAGCCCGCGAGCAGTACTTC. Protein sequence: CASSLRLAGAREQYF.

The chain is built from TRBV28 and TRBJ2-2, with 7 bases matching TRBD2. The CDR3 consists of 17 residues. The V and J ends lost 2 bases and 4 bases, in that order; junction bases with no gene match: 10. Germline lookup yields CDR1 MDHEN and CDR2 SYDVKM. Written as DNA, the CDR3 is TGTGCCAGCAGTTTACCCTCTAGCGGTTGGGGCACCGGGGAGCTGTTTTTT. This encodes CASSLPSSGWGTGELFF.

This clone has a single count. The V gene is TRBV5-1, the J gene TRBJ2-7, with D perhaps TRBD1 or TRBD2 (9 bases each). V was clipped by 6 bases and J by 1 base, with 20 bases between them. The CDR3 totals 16 residues. CDR1 is SGHRS, CDR2 YFSETQ, per germline. CDR3 sequence: CASIGQGLAGSYEQYF. DNA of the CDR3: TGCGCCAGCATCGGACAGGGGCTAGCGGGGTCCTACGAGCAGTACTTC.

The chain uses TRBV12-3 or TRBV12-4 and TRBJ1-2, with a weak D call TRBD1 (5 bases). The CDR3 is 12 residues long. Trimming left V 5 bases short and J 8 bases short, with 12 bases between. The CDR3 DNA reads TGTGCCAGCAGTCCCCAGACAGTCGGCTACACCTTC. This translates into CASSPQTVGYTF.

This clone was seen only once. The rearrangement joins TRBV19 to TRBJ2-1, with TRBD2 as a possible D gene (7 bases). V was shortened by 3 bases and J by 3 bases, with 15 bases between the two germline ends. Germline V lookup: CDR1 LNHDA, CDR2 SQIVND (reference sequence). This CDR3 contains 16 residues. The CDR3 sequence is CASSILEGGGYNEQFF. The CDR3, as DNA: TGTGCCAGTAGTATCCTCGAGGGAGGGGGCTACAATGAGCAGTTCTTC.

The chain links TRBV28 to TRBJ1-2, with 9 bases matching TRBD1. The CDR3 sequence is 16 residues long. CDR1 is MDHEN, CDR2 SYDVKM, per germline. Unmatched junction bases numbered 11, after V lost 2 bases and J lost 7 bases. CDR3 loop: CASSLGGTGRSGGYTF. The CDR3 nucleotides read TGTGCCAGCAGTTTAGGAGGGACAGGGCGCTCGGGTGGCTACACCTTC.

The chain carries TRBV9 and TRBJ2-7; 7 bases line up with TRBD1. Germline V gives CDR1 SGDLS, CDR2 YYNGEE. The CDR3 spans 12 residues. Germline trimming cut 4 bases from V and 4 bases from J; bases unmatched to any gene: 2. The CDR3 is CASSSGGYEQYF. CDR3 nucleotides: TGTGCCAGCAGCTCAGGGGGATACGAGCAGTACTTC.

CDR3 amino acids: CASSYRTVNEKLFF. CDR3 in DNA: TGTGCCAGCAGTTACAGGACAGTTAATGAAAAACTGTTTTTT. The V gene is TRBV6-5, the J gene TRBJ1-4, with a tentative D call TRBD1 (6 bases). From germline, CDR1 is MNHEY and CDR2 SVGAGI. The CDR3 consists of 14 residues. Trimming shortened V by 2 bases and J by 4 bases, and 8 bases separated the two germline ends.